One sample yielded the 14 T cell receptor beta chains listed below, sequenced in a study of blood T cell repertoires in COVID-19. The table came from immunoSEQ multiplex PCR; TCRdb's copy has only in-frame clones and leaves some out. Here the sample spans over 300,000 clones, nearly 90% being singletons. Sample: peripheral blood. These receptors came from a man aged 18 to 35 with active or convalescent COVID-19.

This clone was found once. The rearrangement uses TRBV7-3 and TRBJ1-1, with 9 bases fitting TRBD1. Germline V gene data show CDR1 as SGHTA and CDR2 as FQGTGA. With 5 bases clipped from V and 1 base from J, the junction kept 8 bases outside the gene matches. The CDR3 sequence is 16 residues long. CDR3 amino acids: CASSLGGQGSNTEAFF. CDR3 sequence (DNA): TGTGCCAGCAGCCTTGGGGGACAGGGTTCGAACACTGAAGCTTTCTTT.

The chain carries TRBV30 and TRBJ2-1; 14 bases fit TRBD2. J lost 9 bases, V lost 1 base, and 2 bases had no gene match. Germline V gene lookup returns CDR1 GTSNPN and CDR2 SVGIG (reference sequence). This CDR3 has 14 amino acids. CDR3 amino acids: CAWSGGLAGVEQFF. In nucleotides, the CDR3 is TGTGCCTGGAGTGGGGGACTAGCGGGAGTTGAGCAGTTCTTC. The variable domain in full, completed from reference TRBV30 and TRBJ2-1, reads SQTIHQWPATLVQPVGSPLSLECTVEGTSNPNLYWYRQAAGRGLQLLFYSVGIGQISSEVPQNLSASRPQDRQFILSSKKLLLSDSGFYLCAWSGGLAGVEQFFGPGTRLTVL.

This sequence joins TRBV28 and TRBJ1-5; D not resolved. There are 14 residues in the CDR3. Germline V gene data show CDR1 as MDHEN and CDR2 as SYDVKM. The V end lost 5 bases, the J end lost 11 bases, and 19 bases lay between the germline ends. The CDR3 nucleotides read TGTGCCAGCAGTGCCGACGGGTTCCCCTTGACCCAGCATTTT. It is translated as CASSADGFPLTQHF.

Details on this clone: Within the sample, other DNA sequences also encode this same CDR3. This sequence joins TRBV6-5 and TRBJ1-1; D gene uncertain. CDR3 length equals 15 residues. The V and J ends lost 0 bases and 0 bases respectively, with 8 bases between them. CDR1 MNHEY and CDR2 SVGAGI come from the germline V gene. The CDR3 DNA sequence: TGTGCCAGCAGTTACTCGGCCAGGATGAACACTGAAGCTTTCTTT. It is translated as CASSYSARMNTEAFF.

V usage is TRBV29-1 and J usage is TRBJ2-1; 10 nucleotides agree with TRBD2. This CDR3 contains 13 residues. Losses at the gene ends were 6 bases for V and 5 bases for J; bases not matched to a gene: 4. Germline V gene data show CDR1 as SQVTM and CDR2 as ANQGSEA. DNA of the CDR3: TGCAGCGTCTTAGCGGGAGGAGACAATGAGCAGTTCTTC. Translating it yields CSVLAGGDNEQFF.

This clone was detected once. The chain joins TRBV19 to TRBJ2-1; 11 nucleotides align to TRBD2. The CDR3 contains 15 residues. With V trimmed by 7 bases and J by 9 bases, 11 bases remained unmatched. Germline V gene sequence: CDR1 LNHDA, CDR2 SQIVND (reference sequence). CDR3 in amino acids: CASKLAGGPIFEQFF. CDR3 sequence (DNA): TGTGCCAGTAAGTTAGCGGGGGGGCCCATCTTTGAGCAGTTCTTC.

Only one count was recorded for this clone. The chain links TRBV4-1 to TRBJ1-4; no firm D call. V was pared by 5 bases and J by 0 bases, with 7 bases between. The CDR3 runs to 14 residues. Germline CDR1 and CDR2: MGHRA and YSYEKL. The CDR3 here is CASSRLSTNEKLFF. CDR3 nucleotide sequence: TGCGCCAGCAGCAGACTGTCAACTAATGAAAAACTGTTTTTT.

The V call is TRBV7-3, the J call TRBJ2-5; D call uncertain. Germline CDR1 SGHTA, CDR2 FQGTGA. V was shortened by 0 bases and J by 1 base, with 6 bases between the two germline ends. This CDR3 comprises 14 residues. CDR3 in DNA: TGTGCCAGCAGCTTAACGGCAGTCCAAGAGACCCAGTACTTC. Its protein is CASSLTAVQETQYF.

The chain uses TRBV4-3 and TRBJ1-4, with D unclear. The CDR3 totals 13 residues. Germline values: CDR1 LGHNA, CDR2 YSLEER. The germline V and J ends were trimmed by 2 bases and 4 bases, with 5 bases remaining between them. The CDR3 coding sequence is TGCGCCAGCAGCCAAAGCCTTAATGAAAAACTGTTTTTT. Translating it yields CASSQSLNEKLFF.

This chain joins TRBV7-6 and TRBJ2-3, with D hard to call. V gave up 4 bases and J gave up 2 bases, with 13 bases separating them. The germline gives CDR1 SGHVS, CDR2 FNYEAQ. The CDR3 length is 15 residues. The CDR3 DNA reads as TGTGCCAGCAGCTCGCGGCCTTTCTTCACAGATACGCAGTATTTT. Translated: CASSSRPFFTDTQYF.

J is TRBJ2-7 and V is TRBV5-5; no firm D call. This CDR3 region has 15 residues. Between the trimmed V and J ends, which lost 0 bases and 3 bases, there was a span of 13 bases. CDR1 is SGHKS and CDR2 is YYEKEE in the germline V gene (reference sequence). CDR3 loop: CASSLEGAPGYEQYF. The CDR3 coding sequence is TGTGCCAGCAGCTTGGAAGGAGCCCCCGGCTACGAGCAGTACTTC.

The table lists this clone with a few counts. This chain uses TRBV7-9 with TRBJ1-1, with TRBD1 as a possible D gene (6 bases). The V end lost 1 base, the J end lost 7 bases, and 19 bases lay between the germline ends. Germline V gene sequence: CDR1 SEHNR, CDR2 FQNEAQ (reference sequence). This CDR3 region has 16 residues. CDR3 protein: CASSLGQGRRVNEAFF. CDR3 bases: TGTGCCAGCAGCTTAGGGCAGGGGCGCAGGGTGAATGAAGCTTTCTTT. Looking up the rest from reference TRBV7-9 and TRBJ1-1 gives the full variable domain: DTGVSQNPRHKITKRGQNVTFRCDPISEHNRLYWYRQTLGQGPEFLTYFQNEAQLEKSRLLSDRFSAERPKGSFSTLEIQRTEQGDSAMYLCASSLGQGRRVNEAFFGQGTRLTVV.

This chain joins TRBV7-9 and TRBJ1-4; D is unclear. The CDR3 consists of 12 residues. V was pared by 0 bases and J by 7 bases, with 3 bases between. CDR1 and CDR2 (germline): SEHNR, FQNEAQ (reference sequence). The CDR3 bases are TGTGCCAGCAGCTTAGCGAGTGAAAAACTGTTTTTT. Protein product: CASSLASEKLFF. Supplemented by reference TRBV7-9 and TRBJ1-4, the full variable domain reads DTGVSQNPRHKITKRGQNVTFRCDPISEHNRLYWYRQTLGQGPEFLTYFQNEAQLEKSRLLSDRFSAERPKGSFSTLEIQRTEQGDSAMYLCASSLASEKLFFGSGTQLSVL.

This chain joins TRBV28 and TRBJ2-1, with D hard to call. Germline CDR1 reads MDHEN; CDR2 reads SYDVKM. The CDR3 consists of 11 residues. The V and J ends lost 8 bases and 7 bases respectively, with 9 bases between them. The CDR3, as DNA: TGTGCCAGCGAAGCACGGAATGAGCAGTTCTTC. This encodes CASEARNEQFF.